This T cell receptor beta chain was sequenced for a study of metastatic and nonmetastatic thyroid tumors. Background on the study: Samples came from malignant and benign thyroid patients, and repertoires were compared across blood and tumor or nodule tissue. Notes on the study in general: It was reported that TCR beta diversity was significantly higher in malignant thyroid tumors than benign nodules, in blood and tumor.

The authors' processing: CDR3 was compared across clinicopathological groups, and the resulting differences were used to build a distant-metastasis classifier for papillary thyroid cancer. TCRdb re-called clones via MiXCR from the PCR reads. These V and J calls derive from TCRdb rather than the authors' analysis. Of about 13,000 clones in the sample, roughly 29% were seen once. Each patient went into thyroid surgery without having received any treatment. As concerns this clone: Antigen: not known.

This clonotype was obtained from a female donor with papillary thyroid cancer or a benign thyroid nodule (not recorded which). Some clones in this sample may be carry-over from other donors' samples. Material: tumor tissue.

The CDR3 sequence is CASSLRGSRETQYF. As DNA, the CDR3 is TGTGCCAGCAGCTTAAGAGGGTCCCGAGAGACCCAGTACTTC. J is TRBJ2-5 and V is TRBV7-9, with a possible D match to TRBD2 (5 bases). V was trimmed by 2 bases and J by 4 bases, leaving 11 bases between them. CDR3 size: 14 residues. From germline, CDR1 is SEHNR and CDR2 FQNEAQ (reference sequence).